This is a list of T cell receptor beta chains from one sample in a study of shared clonotypes between healthy human individuals. Clones were sequenced by immunoSEQ multiplex PCR, and TCRdb holds only the in-frame ones, with some missing. In the table there are 950,000 to 1,100,000 clones, around 76% of which are singletons. The specimen was memory CD4+ T cells sorted from blood. These TCRs come from a man between 18 and 35 years old in good health. Both conserved end residues are part of each CDR3. Fields, in order: clone size, D gene, J gene, V gene, CDR3 DNA, CDR3 protein. D genes are given only for firm matches. A row's size may be missing; if present it is once, few, many or a size class.

abundance: once; d_gene: TRBD2; j_gene: TRBJ2-7; v_gene: TRBV18; CDR3nt: TGTGCCAGCTCCCCTAGCGGGAGCAGTTACGAGCAGTACTTC; CDR3aa: CASSPSGSSYEQYF
abundance: -; d_gene: -; j_gene: TRBJ1-1; v_gene: TRBV30; CDR3nt: TGTGCCTGGAGTCGTCTCAGGGTCGGGAGGACTGAAGCTTTCTTT; CDR3aa: CAWSRLRVGRTEAFF
abundance: many; d_gene: -; j_gene: TRBJ1-1; v_gene: TRBV15; CDR3nt: TGTGCCACCAGCGCGCCGATGAACACTGAAGCTTTCTTT; CDR3aa: CATSAPMNTEAFF
abundance: few; d_gene: TRBD1; j_gene: TRBJ1-6; v_gene: TRBV19; CDR3nt: TGTGCCAGTACTCCGACAGGGAGAGCTTCACCCCTCCACTTT; CDR3aa: CASTPTGRASPLHF
abundance: -; d_gene: TRBD1; j_gene: TRBJ2-7; v_gene: TRBV6-1; CDR3nt: TGTGCCATCTCGGGACAGGGTTACTCCTACGAGCAGTACTTC; CDR3aa: CAISGQGYSYEQYF
abundance: -; d_gene: TRBD1; j_gene: TRBJ1-1; v_gene: TRBV6-1; CDR3nt: TGTGCCAGCGGGGAGACAGGGGGCTGGGGGGCTTTCTTT; CDR3aa: CASGETGGWGAFF
abundance: -; d_gene: TRBD2; j_gene: TRBJ2-1; v_gene: TRBV5-8; CDR3nt: TGTGCCAGCAGCCCCGGGGTAGCGGGGTCCTACAATGAGCAGTTCTTC; CDR3aa: CASSPGVAGSYNEQFF
abundance: -; d_gene: -; j_gene: TRBJ1-5; v_gene: TRBV27; CDR3nt: TGTGCCAGCAGTCCAGCAGGGGGCAATCAGCCCCAGCATTTT; CDR3aa: CASSPAGGNQPQHF
abundance: once; d_gene: -; j_gene: TRBJ2-6; v_gene: TRBV19; CDR3nt: TGTGCCAGTAGTTTCCTCTTTCGAGACTCCGGTTCTGGGGCCAACGTCCTGACTTTC; CDR3aa: CASSFLFRDSGSGANVLTF
abundance: -; d_gene: -; j_gene: TRBJ2-5; v_gene: TRBV9; CDR3nt: TGTGCCAGCAGCGTAGGCGAGGGGGGAGGCCAAGAGACCCAGTACTTC; CDR3aa: CASSVGEGGGQETQYF
abundance: -; d_gene: TRBD2; j_gene: TRBJ2-1; v_gene: TRBV5-1; CDR3nt: TGCGCCAGCAGAATCGGTAGCGGGAGGGCCCCCCATGAGCAGTTCTTC; CDR3aa: CASRIGSGRAPHEQFF
abundance: -; d_gene: TRBD1; j_gene: TRBJ1-1; v_gene: TRBV7-2; CDR3nt: TGTGCCAGCAGCCAACGGGGACAGGGGGCCACTGAAGCTTTCTTT; CDR3aa: CASSQRGQGATEAFF
abundance: -; d_gene: -; j_gene: TRBJ1-4; v_gene: TRBV5-1; CDR3nt: TGCGCCAGCAGCTTGGTCGGGACCGGGAATGAAAAACTGTTTTTT; CDR3aa: CASSLVGTGNEKLFF
abundance: -; d_gene: -; j_gene: TRBJ1-5; v_gene: TRBV25-1; CDR3nt: TGTGCCAGCAGTGAGGGGTTTCAGCCCCAGCATTTT; CDR3aa: CASSEGFQPQHF
abundance: -; d_gene: -; j_gene: TRBJ2-5; v_gene: TRBV4-1; CDR3nt: TGCGCCAGCAGCCCATCACAACAGGGGAGGGCCCAGTACTTC; CDR3aa: CASSPSQQGRAQYF
abundance: once; d_gene: TRBD2; j_gene: TRBJ2-7; v_gene: TRBV4-2; CDR3nt: TGTGCCAGCAGCCAAGACGTAGCGGGGGTTCCCGAGCAGTACTTC; CDR3aa: CASSQDVAGVPEQYF
abundance: -; d_gene: -; j_gene: TRBJ2-7; v_gene: TRBV30; CDR3nt: TGTGCCTGGAGTGTAGGGGGGGCAGGTGAGCAGTACTTC; CDR3aa: CAWSVGGAGEQYF
abundance: -; d_gene: -; j_gene: TRBJ1-6; v_gene: TRBV6-1; CDR3nt: TGTGCCAGCAATAGCAGGGGCAATTCACCCCTCCACTTT; CDR3aa: CASNSRGNSPLHF
abundance: few; d_gene: TRBD1; j_gene: TRBJ1-1; v_gene: TRBV29-1; CDR3nt: TGCAGCGTTGTCGGGACAGTCAACACTGAAGCTTTCTTT; CDR3aa: CSVVGTVNTEAFF
abundance: -; d_gene: -; j_gene: TRBJ1-2; v_gene: TRBV7-8; CDR3nt: TGTGCCAGCAGCTTAGGTGCAGGTTTTGGCAGCTACACCTTC; CDR3aa: CASSLGAGFGSYTF
abundance: -; d_gene: TRBD1; j_gene: TRBJ2-4; v_gene: TRBV5-6; CDR3nt: TGTGCCAGCAGCCCGGACAGGGGGTTCGCCAAAAACATTCAGTACTTC; CDR3aa: CASSPDRGFAKNIQYF
abundance: -; d_gene: -; j_gene: TRBJ2-1; v_gene: TRBV18; CDR3nt: TGTGCCAGCTCACCACCTAGTACCGGTGAGCAGTTCTTC; CDR3aa: CASSPPSTGEQFF
abundance: -; d_gene: -; j_gene: TRBJ1-2; v_gene: TRBV2; CDR3nt: TGTGCCAGCAGTGAATCCCCGAGGGGGGGTGGAGGCTACACCTTC; CDR3aa: CASSESPRGGGGYTF
abundance: -; d_gene: -; j_gene: TRBJ2-3; v_gene: TRBV5-1; CDR3nt: TGCGCCAGCAGCTTACTACTTACAGATACGCAGTATTTT; CDR3aa: CASSLLLTDTQYF
abundance: few; d_gene: -; j_gene: TRBJ2-2; v_gene: TRBV4-3; CDR3nt: TGCGCCAGCAGCCAAGAGGCGGCAAGGGGAACCGGGGAGCTGTTTTTT; CDR3aa: CASSQEAARGTGELFF
abundance: few; d_gene: -; j_gene: TRBJ2-2; v_gene: TRBV7-9; CDR3nt: TGTGCCAGCAGCTTATCGAATAAAGCGTCAGGGAACACCGGGGAGCTGTTTTTT; CDR3aa: CASSLSNKASGNTGELFF
abundance: -; d_gene: TRBD1; j_gene: TRBJ1-6; v_gene: TRBV5-6; CDR3nt: TGTGCCAGCAGCTTTGGTCCGGGACAGACCCTTCGGTACCTCCACTTT; CDR3aa: CASSFGPGQTLRYLHF
abundance: few; d_gene: -; j_gene: TRBJ1-4; v_gene: TRBV18; CDR3nt: TGTGCCAGCCACGGGAGTTTTAATGAAAAACTGTTTTTT; CDR3aa: CASHGSFNEKLFF
abundance: -; d_gene: TRBD1; j_gene: TRBJ1-1; v_gene: TRBV28; CDR3nt: TGTGCCAGCACCGCTCCGGGACAGGGGGCATTGGGAACTGAAGCTTTCTTT; CDR3aa: CASTAPGQGALGTEAFF
abundance: -; d_gene: -; j_gene: TRBJ1-4; v_gene: TRBV5-8; CDR3nt: TGTGCCAGCAGCTTGACCCTATCAGGTGAAAAACTGTTTTTT; CDR3aa: CASSLTLSGEKLFF
abundance: -; d_gene: -; j_gene: TRBJ2-2; v_gene: TRBV7-3; CDR3nt: TGTGCCAGCAGTACCCGTCCCGGGGACACCGGGGAGCTGTTTTTT; CDR3aa: CASSTRPGDTGELFF
abundance: -; d_gene: TRBD1; j_gene: TRBJ2-7; v_gene: TRBV2; CDR3nt: TGTGCCAGCAGTGAAGCTGGACAGGGGCTCTACGAGCAGTACTTC; CDR3aa: CASSEAGQGLYEQYF
abundance: -; d_gene: -; j_gene: TRBJ2-7; v_gene: TRBV5-1; CDR3nt: TGCGCCAGCAGCTTGTTGGAGACCTACGAGCAGTACTTC; CDR3aa: CASSLLETYEQYF
abundance: -; d_gene: -; j_gene: TRBJ2-5; v_gene: TRBV5-1; CDR3nt: TGCGCCAGCGATCGGGGTACGGCACAAGAGACCCAGTACTTC; CDR3aa: CASDRGTAQETQYF
abundance: -; d_gene: TRBD2; j_gene: TRBJ2-1; v_gene: TRBV7-3; CDR3nt: TGTGCCAGCAGCTTTGGTGGGGAGGGCAGTGAGCAGTTCTTC; CDR3aa: CASSFGGEGSEQFF
abundance: -; d_gene: -; j_gene: TRBJ1-2; v_gene: TRBV30; CDR3nt: TGTGCCTGGAGTGTACAATGGCAGGGGATGGATGGCTACACCTTC; CDR3aa: CAWSVQWQGMDGYTF
abundance: few; d_gene: -; j_gene: TRBJ1-1; v_gene: TRBV10-3; CDR3nt: TGTGCCATCAGTGAGCAACAGTCAGCTTTCTTT; CDR3aa: CAISEQQSAFF
abundance: -; d_gene: TRBD1; j_gene: TRBJ2-5; v_gene: TRBV27; CDR3nt: TGTGCCAGCAGCACGCGGACAGGGGCGAATTGGGAGACCCAGTACTTC; CDR3aa: CASSTRTGANWETQYF
abundance: -; d_gene: -; j_gene: TRBJ1-6; v_gene: TRBV7-9; CDR3nt: TGTGCCAGCAGCTACGGGGGGGCCAATTCACCCCTCCACTTT; CDR3aa: CASSYGGANSPLHF
abundance: -; d_gene: -; j_gene: TRBJ1-2; v_gene: TRBV28; CDR3nt: TGTGCCAGCAGTACACTCTATGGCTACACCTTC; CDR3aa: CASSTLYGYTF
abundance: -; d_gene: -; j_gene: TRBJ1-2; v_gene: TRBV2; CDR3nt: TGTGCCAGCAGTGAAGTTAGGGGAAATGGCTACACCTTC; CDR3aa: CASSEVRGNGYTF
abundance: -; d_gene: -; j_gene: TRBJ1-1; v_gene: TRBV30; CDR3nt: TGTGCCTGGAGTGGGGGGAGGGATGAAGCTTTCTTT; CDR3aa: CAWSGGRDEAFF
abundance: -; d_gene: TRBD2; j_gene: TRBJ2-3; v_gene: TRBV5-1; CDR3nt: TGCGCCAGCAGCTTGACACTAGCGGGAGCTACGCAGTATTTT; CDR3aa: CASSLTLAGATQYF
abundance: -; d_gene: -; j_gene: TRBJ1-2; v_gene: TRBV25-1; CDR3nt: TGTGCCAGCAGTGAGAGGAACTATGGCTACACCTTC; CDR3aa: CASSERNYGYTF
abundance: -; d_gene: -; j_gene: TRBJ2-1; v_gene: TRBV28; CDR3nt: TGTGCCAGCAGGTCAGGGGGAGGGGGCTACAATGAGCAGTTCTTC; CDR3aa: CASRSGGGGYNEQFF
abundance: -; d_gene: -; j_gene: TRBJ2-3; v_gene: TRBV7-6; CDR3nt: TGTGCCAGCAGCTTAGGGGAGCGGTTTACAGATACGCAGTATTTT; CDR3aa: CASSLGERFTDTQYF
abundance: -; d_gene: TRBD1; j_gene: TRBJ1-2; v_gene: TRBV6-1; CDR3nt: TGTGCCAGCAGTGGGGATCGACAGGGGGGAGACTATGGCTACACCTTC; CDR3aa: CASSGDRQGGDYGYTF
abundance: few; d_gene: -; j_gene: TRBJ1-4; v_gene: TRBV27; CDR3nt: TGTGCCAGCAGTTTCGGCCAGGCAAATGAAAAACTGTTTTTT; CDR3aa: CASSFGQANEKLFF